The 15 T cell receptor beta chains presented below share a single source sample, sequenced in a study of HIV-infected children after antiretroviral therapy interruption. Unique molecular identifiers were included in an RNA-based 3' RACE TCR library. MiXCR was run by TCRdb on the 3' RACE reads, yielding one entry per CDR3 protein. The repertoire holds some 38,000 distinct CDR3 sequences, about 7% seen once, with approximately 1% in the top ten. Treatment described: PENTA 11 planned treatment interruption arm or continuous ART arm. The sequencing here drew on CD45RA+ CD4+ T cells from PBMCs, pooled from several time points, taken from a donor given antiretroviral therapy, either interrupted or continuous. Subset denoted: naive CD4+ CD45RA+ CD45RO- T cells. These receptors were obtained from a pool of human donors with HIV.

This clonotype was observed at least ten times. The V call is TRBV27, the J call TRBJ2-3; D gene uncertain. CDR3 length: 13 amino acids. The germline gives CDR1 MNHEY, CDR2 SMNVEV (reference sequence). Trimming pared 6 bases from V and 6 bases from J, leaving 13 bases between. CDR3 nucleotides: TGTGCCAGCAGCCCTAAGGTACAGGATACGCAGTATTTT. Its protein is CASSPKVQDTQYF.

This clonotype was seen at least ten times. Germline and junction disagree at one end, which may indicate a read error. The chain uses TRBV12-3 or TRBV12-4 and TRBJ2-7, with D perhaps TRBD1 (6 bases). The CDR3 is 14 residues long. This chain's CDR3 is CASSFTGISYEQYF. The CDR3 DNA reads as TGTGCAAGCAGCTTTACAGGGATCTCCTATGAACAGTACTTC.

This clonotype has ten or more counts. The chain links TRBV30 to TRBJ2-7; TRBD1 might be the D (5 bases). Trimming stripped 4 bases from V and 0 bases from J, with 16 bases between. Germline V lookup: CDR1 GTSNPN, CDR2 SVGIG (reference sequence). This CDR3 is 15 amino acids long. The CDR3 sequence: CAWTSDSTVSYEQYF. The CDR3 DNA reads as TGTGCCTGGACCTCTGACAGCACTGTCTCCTACGAGCAGTACTTC. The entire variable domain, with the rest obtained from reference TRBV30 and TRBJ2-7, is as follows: SQTIHQWPATLVQPVGSPLSLECTVEGTSNPNLYWYRQAAGRGLQLLFYSVGIGQISSEVPQNLSASRPQDRQFILSSKKLLLSDSGFYLCAWTSDSTVSYEQYFGPGTRLTVT.

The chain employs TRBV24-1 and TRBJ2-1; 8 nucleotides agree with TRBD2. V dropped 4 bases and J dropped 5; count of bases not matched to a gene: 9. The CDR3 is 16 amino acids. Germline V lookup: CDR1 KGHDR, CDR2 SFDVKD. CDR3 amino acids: CATSDPSGGRHNEQFF. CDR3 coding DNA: TGTGCCACCAGTGACCCGAGCGGGGGCCGCCACAATGAGCAGTTCTTC.

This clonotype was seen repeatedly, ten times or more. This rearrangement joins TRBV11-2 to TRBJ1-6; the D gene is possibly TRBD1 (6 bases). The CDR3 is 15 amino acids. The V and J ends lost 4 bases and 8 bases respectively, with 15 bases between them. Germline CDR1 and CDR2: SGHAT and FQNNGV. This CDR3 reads CASSSPRGRDSPLHF. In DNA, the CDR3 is TGTGCCAGCAGCTCCCCCAGGGGTCGAGATTCACCCCTCCACTTT.

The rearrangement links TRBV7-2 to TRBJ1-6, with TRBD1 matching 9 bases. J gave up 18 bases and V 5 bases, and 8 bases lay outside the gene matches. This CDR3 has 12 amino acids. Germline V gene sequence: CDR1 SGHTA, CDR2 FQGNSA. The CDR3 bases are TGTGCCAGCAGCAAGAAACAGGGGGCCCACCACTTT. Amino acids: CASSKKQGAHHF.

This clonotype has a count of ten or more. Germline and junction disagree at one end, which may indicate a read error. CDR3: CAWSLDTGQLYF. As DNA, the CDR3 is TGTGCCTGGAGTCTCGACACCGGGCAGCTCTACTTT. The chain couples TRBV30 to TRBJ2-2, with D unclear. The CDR3 contains 12 residues. Per germline, CDR1 GTSNPN and CDR2 SVGIG (reference sequence). Filled out from reference TRBV30 and TRBJ2-2, the complete variable domain reads SQTIHQWPATLVQPVGSPLSLECTVEGTSNPNLYWYRQAAGRGLQLLFYSVGIGQISSEVPQNLSASRPQDRQFILSSKKLLLSDSGFYLCAWSLDTGQLYFGEGSRLTVL.

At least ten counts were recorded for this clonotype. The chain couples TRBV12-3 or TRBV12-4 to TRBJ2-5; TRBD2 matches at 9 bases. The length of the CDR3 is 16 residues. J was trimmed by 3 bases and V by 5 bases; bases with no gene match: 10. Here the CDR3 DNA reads TGTGCCAGCAGTAGTCGGCTAGCGGGAACAAAAGAGACCCAGTACTTC. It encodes CASSSRLAGTKETQYF.

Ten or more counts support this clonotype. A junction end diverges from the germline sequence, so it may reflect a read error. The CDR3 DNA is TGTGCCAGCAGTGGGACTGGGGGGGCGCGAAACACCTTGTACTTT. Amino acids: CASSGTGGARNTLYF. This sequence joins TRBV19 and TRBJ2-3; TRBD2 might be the D (7 bases). Germline assignment: CDR1 LNHDA and CDR2 SQIVND (reference sequence). The length of the CDR3 is 15 residues.

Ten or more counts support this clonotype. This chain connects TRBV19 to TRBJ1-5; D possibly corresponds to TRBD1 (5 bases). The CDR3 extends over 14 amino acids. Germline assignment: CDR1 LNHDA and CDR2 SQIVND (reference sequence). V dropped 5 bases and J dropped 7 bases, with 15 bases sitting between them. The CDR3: CASSWDAAWQPQHF. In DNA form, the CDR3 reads TGTGCCAGTAGTTGGGACGCCGCTTGGCAGCCCCAGCATTTT.

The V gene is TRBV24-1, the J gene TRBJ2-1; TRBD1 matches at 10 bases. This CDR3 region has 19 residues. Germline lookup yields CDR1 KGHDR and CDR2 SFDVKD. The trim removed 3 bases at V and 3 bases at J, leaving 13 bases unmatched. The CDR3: CATSDLIRRQGAIYNEQFF. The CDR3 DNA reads TGTGCCACCAGTGATCTCATTCGTCGACAGGGGGCAATCTACAATGAGCAGTTCTTC.

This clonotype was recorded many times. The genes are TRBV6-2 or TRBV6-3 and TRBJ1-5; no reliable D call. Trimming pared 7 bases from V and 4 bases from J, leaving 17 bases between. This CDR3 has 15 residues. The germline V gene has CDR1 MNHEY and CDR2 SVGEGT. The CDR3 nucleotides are TGTGCCAGCATCCCCACCCCCCCGGGGAATCAGCCCCAGCATTTT. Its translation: CASIPTPPGNQPQHF.

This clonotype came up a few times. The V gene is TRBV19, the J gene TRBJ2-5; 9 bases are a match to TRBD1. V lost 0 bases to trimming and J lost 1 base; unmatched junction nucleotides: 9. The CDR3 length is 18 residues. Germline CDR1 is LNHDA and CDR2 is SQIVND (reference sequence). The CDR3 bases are TGTGCCAGTAGTATAGATTTAGGGACAGGGAACCTCCAAGAGACCCAGTACTTC. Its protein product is CASSIDLGTGNLQETQYF.

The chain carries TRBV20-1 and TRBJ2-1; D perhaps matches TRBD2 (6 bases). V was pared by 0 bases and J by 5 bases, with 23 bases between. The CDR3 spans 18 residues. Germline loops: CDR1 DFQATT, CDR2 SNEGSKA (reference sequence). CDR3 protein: CSARDPSRWRGGHNEQFF. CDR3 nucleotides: TGCAGTGCTAGAGATCCCAGCCGGTGGCGGGGAGGCCACAATGAGCAGTTCTTC.

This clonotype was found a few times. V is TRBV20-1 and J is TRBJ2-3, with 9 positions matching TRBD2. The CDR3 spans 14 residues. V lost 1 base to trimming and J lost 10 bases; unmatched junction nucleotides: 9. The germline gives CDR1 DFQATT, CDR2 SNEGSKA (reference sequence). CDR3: CSARVIGTSYAQYF. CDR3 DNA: TGCAGTGCTAGAGTGATCGGGACTAGCTACGCGCAGTATTTT.